This T cell receptor (beta chain) is from a study of neurological immune-mediated disorders. General study results and limits: HTLV-1-associated myelopathy had the most TCR clonal expansion, and multiple sclerosis had the least, less than healthy controls.

The V end was cut by 2 bases, the J end by 8 bases, with 16 bases between. The germline V gene encodes CDR1 MNHEY and CDR2 SVGEGT. CDR3 length: 15 residues. cDNA synthesis was performed by 5'RACE with 10-nucleotide random UMIs. Via MiXCR, TCRdb re-called the 5' RACE reads, giving one row per CDR3 protein. The sample shows over 40,000 distinct CDR3 sequences, about 6.9% of them seen only once. Healthy controls consisted of blood bank volunteers in Maryland, USA. Libraries from sorted cells each used fewer than 1.1 million CD4+ or CD8+ T cells. This clonotype was detected ten times or more. What it binds is not known.

Material for sequencing was CD4+ T cells from blood. The TCR originated in a woman between 40 and 55 years old in good health. The chain couples TRBV6-2 or TRBV6-3 to TRBJ2-1; D unclear. This chain's CDR3 is CASSYEDHPRYEQFF. The CDR3, as DNA: TGTGCCAGCAGTTACGAGGACCATCCCCGGTATGAGCAGTTCTTC.